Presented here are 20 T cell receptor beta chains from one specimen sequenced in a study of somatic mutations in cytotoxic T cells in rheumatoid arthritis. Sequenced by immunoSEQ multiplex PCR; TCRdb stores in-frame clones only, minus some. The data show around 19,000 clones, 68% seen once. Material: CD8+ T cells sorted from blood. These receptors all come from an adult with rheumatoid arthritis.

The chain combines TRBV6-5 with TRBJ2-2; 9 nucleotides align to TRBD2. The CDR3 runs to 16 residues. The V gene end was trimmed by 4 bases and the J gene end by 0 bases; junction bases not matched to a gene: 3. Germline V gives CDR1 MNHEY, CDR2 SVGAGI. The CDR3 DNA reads TGTGCCAGCAGTTCCCTAGCGGGGCCGAACACCGGGGAGCTGTTTTTT. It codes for CASSSLAGPNTGELFF.

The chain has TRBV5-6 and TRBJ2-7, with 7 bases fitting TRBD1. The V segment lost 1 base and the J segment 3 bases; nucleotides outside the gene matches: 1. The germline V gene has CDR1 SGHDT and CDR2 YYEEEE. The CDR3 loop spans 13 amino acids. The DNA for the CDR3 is TGTGCCAGCAGCTTGCACAGGGGCTACGAGCAGTACTTC. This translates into CASSLHRGYEQYF.

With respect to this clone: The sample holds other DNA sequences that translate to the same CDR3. The chain's CDR3 is CASSLSDRPYEQYF. CDR3 nucleotide sequence: TGTGCCAGCAGCTTATCGGACAGGCCCTACGAGCAGTACTTC. The chain combines TRBV11-2 with TRBJ2-7, with 7 bases lining up with TRBD1. Losses at the gene ends were 2 bases for V and 2 bases for J; bases not matched to a gene: 3. The CDR3 extends over 14 amino acids. Germline assignment: CDR1 SGHAT and CDR2 FQNNGV.

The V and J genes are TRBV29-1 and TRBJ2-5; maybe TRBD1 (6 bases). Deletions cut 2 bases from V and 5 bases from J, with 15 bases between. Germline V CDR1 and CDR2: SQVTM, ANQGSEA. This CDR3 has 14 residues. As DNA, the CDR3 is TGCAGCGTTGAACTACAGGGTTTTGACGAGACCCAGTACTTC. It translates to CSVELQGFDETQYF.

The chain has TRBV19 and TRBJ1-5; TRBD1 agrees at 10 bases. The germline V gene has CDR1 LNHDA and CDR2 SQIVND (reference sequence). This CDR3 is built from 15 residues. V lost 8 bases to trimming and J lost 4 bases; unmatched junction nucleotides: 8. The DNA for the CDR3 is TGTGCCAGTTCCCTCCGGGGACAGGGGAATCAGCCCCAGCATTTT. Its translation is CASSLRGQGNQPQHF.

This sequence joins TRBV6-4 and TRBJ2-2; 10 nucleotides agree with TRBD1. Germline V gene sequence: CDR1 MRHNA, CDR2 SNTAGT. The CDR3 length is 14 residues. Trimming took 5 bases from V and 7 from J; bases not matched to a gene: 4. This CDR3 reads CASSPGQGNGELFF. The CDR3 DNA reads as TGTGCCAGCAGTCCGGGACAGGGGAACGGGGAGCTGTTTTTT.

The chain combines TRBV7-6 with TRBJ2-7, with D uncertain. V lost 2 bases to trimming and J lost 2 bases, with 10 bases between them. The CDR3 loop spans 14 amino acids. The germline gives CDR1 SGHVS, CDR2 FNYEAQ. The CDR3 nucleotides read TGTGCCAGCAGCTTAAGGACCGAAACCTACGAGCAGTACTTC. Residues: CASSLRTETYEQYF.

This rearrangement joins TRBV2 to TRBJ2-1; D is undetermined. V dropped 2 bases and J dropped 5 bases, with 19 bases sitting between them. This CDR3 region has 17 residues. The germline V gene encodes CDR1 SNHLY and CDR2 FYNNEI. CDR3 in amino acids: CASSELWGSQPHNEQFF. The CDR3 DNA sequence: TGTGCCAGCAGTGAACTCTGGGGTAGCCAGCCGCACAATGAGCAGTTCTTC.

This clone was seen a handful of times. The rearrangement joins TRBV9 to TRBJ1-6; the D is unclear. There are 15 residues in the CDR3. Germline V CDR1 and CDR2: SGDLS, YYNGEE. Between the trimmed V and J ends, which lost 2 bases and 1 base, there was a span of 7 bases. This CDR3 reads CASSVERSYNSPLHF. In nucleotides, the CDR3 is TGTGCCAGCAGCGTGGAACGGTCCTATAATTCACCCCTCCACTTT.

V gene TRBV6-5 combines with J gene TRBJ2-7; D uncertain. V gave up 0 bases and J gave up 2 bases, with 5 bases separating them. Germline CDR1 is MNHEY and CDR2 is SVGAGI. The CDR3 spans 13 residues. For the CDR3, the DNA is TGTGCCAGCAGTTACTCACTCCCCTACGAGCAGTACTTC. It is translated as CASSYSLPYEQYF.

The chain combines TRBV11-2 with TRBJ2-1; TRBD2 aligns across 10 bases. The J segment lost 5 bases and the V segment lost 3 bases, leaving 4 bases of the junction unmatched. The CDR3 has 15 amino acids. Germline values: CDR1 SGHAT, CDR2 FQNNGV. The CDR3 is CASSFLAGVDNEQFF. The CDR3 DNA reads TGTGCCAGCAGCTTCCTAGCGGGGGTAGACAATGAGCAGTTCTTC.

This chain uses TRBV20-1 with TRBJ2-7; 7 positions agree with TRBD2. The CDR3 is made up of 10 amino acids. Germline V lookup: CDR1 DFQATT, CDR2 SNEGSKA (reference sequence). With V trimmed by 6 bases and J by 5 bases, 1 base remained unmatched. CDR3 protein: CSARGDEQYF. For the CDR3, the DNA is TGCAGTGCCCGGGGGGACGAGCAGTACTTC.

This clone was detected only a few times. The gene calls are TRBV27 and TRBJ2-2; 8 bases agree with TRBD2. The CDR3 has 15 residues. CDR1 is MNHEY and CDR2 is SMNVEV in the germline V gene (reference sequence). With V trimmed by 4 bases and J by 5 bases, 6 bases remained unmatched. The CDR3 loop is CASSSREGGTGELFF. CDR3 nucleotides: TGTGCCAGCAGTTCCCGGGAGGGGGGGACCGGGGAGCTGTTTTTT.

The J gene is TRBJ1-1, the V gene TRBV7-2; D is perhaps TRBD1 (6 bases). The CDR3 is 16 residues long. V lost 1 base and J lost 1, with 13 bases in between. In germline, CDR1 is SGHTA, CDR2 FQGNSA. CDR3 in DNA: TGTGCCAGCAGCTTAGTCTTTGGGGGGCCGAACACTGAAGCTTTCTTT. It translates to CASSLVFGGPNTEAFF.

CDR3 region: CASSLDSGGYNEQFF. CDR3 sequence (DNA): TGTGCCAGCAGCTTGGACAGCGGGGGTTACAATGAGCAGTTCTTC. J is TRBJ2-1 and V is TRBV5-8; TRBD2 agrees at 8 bases. The germline gives CDR1 SGHTS, CDR2 YDEGEE. The CDR3 runs 15 residues. V lost 0 bases to trimming and J lost 4 bases; unmatched junction nucleotides: 3.

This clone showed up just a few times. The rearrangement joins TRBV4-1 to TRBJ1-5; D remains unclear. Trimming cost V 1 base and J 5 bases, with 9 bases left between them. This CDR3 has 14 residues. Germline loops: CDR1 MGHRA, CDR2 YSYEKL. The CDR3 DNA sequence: TGCGCCAGCAGCCAAGTAAGCGACTATCAGCCCCAGCATTTT. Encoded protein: CASSQVSDYQPQHF.

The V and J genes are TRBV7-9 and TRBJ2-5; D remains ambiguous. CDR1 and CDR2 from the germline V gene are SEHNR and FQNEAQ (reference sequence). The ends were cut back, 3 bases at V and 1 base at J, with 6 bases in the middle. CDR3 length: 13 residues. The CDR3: CASSFPAQETQYF. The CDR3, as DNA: TGTGCCAGCAGCTTTCCAGCCCAAGAGACCCAGTACTTC.

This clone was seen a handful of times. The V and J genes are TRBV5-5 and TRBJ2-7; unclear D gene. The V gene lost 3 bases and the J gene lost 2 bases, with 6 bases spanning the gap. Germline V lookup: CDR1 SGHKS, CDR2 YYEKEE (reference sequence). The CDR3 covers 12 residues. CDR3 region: CASSSGTYEQYF. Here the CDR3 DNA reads TGTGCCAGCAGCTCGGGTACCTACGAGCAGTACTTC.

The CDR3 nucleotides read TGCGCCAGCAGTTGGGGACAGGGGGTGGAAAAACTGTTTTTT. It translates to CASSWGQGVEKLFF. The gene calls are TRBV10-2 and TRBJ1-4; 11 bases match TRBD1. This CDR3 contains 14 residues. Losses at the gene ends were 5 bases for V and 8 bases for J; bases not matched to a gene: 4. CDR1 is WSHSY, CDR2 SAAADI, per germline.

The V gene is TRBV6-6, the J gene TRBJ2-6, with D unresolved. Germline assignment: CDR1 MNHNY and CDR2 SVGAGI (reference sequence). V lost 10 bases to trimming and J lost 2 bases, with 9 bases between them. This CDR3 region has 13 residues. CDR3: CATLLAGANVLTF. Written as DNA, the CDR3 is TGTGCCACCTTGCTGGCTGGGGCCAACGTCCTGACTTTC.